The 8 T cell receptor beta chains below all came from one sample that was sequenced in a study of CD8+ T cells in alopecia areata. Extracted RNA was reverse transcribed into cDNA, the sequencing template. Here immunoSEQ multiplex PCR was the method, and the copy in TCRdb shows in-frame clones only, minus some. The sample lists about 64,000 clones, 40% to 55% seen once, with roughly 20% in the top ten. The sample's treatment: oral pan-JAK inhibitor, 5-10 mg twice daily. Sample: CD8+ T cells sorted from blood, taken at approximately week 36, from a patient treated with tofacitinib. All receptors derive from a human donor with alopecia areata.

In this sample, this clone turned up a few times. This chain links TRBV9 with TRBJ2-5; D is ambiguous. Germline assignment: CDR1 SGDLS and CDR2 YYNGEE. Trimming shortened V by 4 bases and J by 1 base, and 14 bases separated the two germline ends. The CDR3 runs 15 residues. The DNA for the CDR3 is TGTGCCAGCAGCCCAACTATGGGAAGCCAAGAGACCCAGTACTTC. Translation: CASSPTMGSQETQYF.

The V call is TRBV30, the J call TRBJ2-5; TRBD1 aligns across 9 bases. The J call may be incorrect, as the DNA end agrees better with TRBJ2-7. Germline lookup yields CDR1 GTSNPN and CDR2 SVGIG (reference sequence). The CDR3 spans 11 residues. The chain's CDR3 is CAWGQGNEQYF. In DNA form, the CDR3 reads TGTGCCTGGGGACAGGGGAACGAGCAGTACTTC.

This rearrangement joins TRBV9 to TRBJ2-7; D not certain. Germline V lookup: CDR1 SGDLS, CDR2 YYNGEE. This CDR3 comprises 14 residues. V lost 0 bases to trimming and J lost 1 base, with 8 bases between them. CDR3 in DNA: TGTGCCAGCAGCGTAGGTGACGGTTCCTACGAGCAGTACTTC. Translation gives CASSVGDGSYEQYF.

In DNA form, the CDR3 reads TGTGCCAGCAGTAGTAGCGGGAGCTCCTACAATGAGCAGTTCTTC. Protein sequence: CASSSSGSSYNEQFF. The chain links TRBV6-5 to TRBJ2-1; 9 bases align to TRBD2. V shed 5 bases and J 0 bases; nucleotides not matched to a gene: 2. Germline V lookup: CDR1 MNHEY, CDR2 SVGAGI. The CDR3 loop spans 15 amino acids.

V is TRBV4-1 and J is TRBJ2-7, with 12 positions matching TRBD2. This CDR3 region has 14 residues. Germline CDR1 reads MGHRA; CDR2 reads YSYEKL. V shed 8 bases, J shed 6 bases, and the junction held 8 bases outside the gene matches. The CDR3 DNA reads TGCGCCAGCCGACCCACGGGACTAGCGGGCGAGCAGTACTTC. Amino acids: CASRPTGLAGEQYF.

On this clone itself: This could be a read error, since a much larger clone is one nucleotide away. The chain uses TRBV6-1 and TRBJ2-4; D gene unclear. Per germline, CDR1 MNHNS and CDR2 SASEGT. The CDR3 runs 15 residues. This chain's CDR3 is CVSSEAPLPENIQYF. The DNA for the CDR3 is TGTGTCAGCAGTGAAGCGCCGCTTCCCGAAAACATTCAGTACTTC.

The chain has TRBV30 and TRBJ2-7; TRBD2 is a possible D gene (6 bases). The CDR3 length is 12 residues. Trimming cost V 0 bases and J 6 bases, with 9 bases left between them. The germline V gene has CDR1 GTSNPN and CDR2 SVGIG (reference sequence). The CDR3: CAWSVGTPEQYF. The DNA for the CDR3 is TGTGCCTGGAGTGTGGGGACTCCCGAGCAGTACTTC.

In this sample, this clone turned up a few times. The V gene is TRBV5-8, the J gene TRBJ1-1; 9 bases match TRBD1. The J segment lost 8 bases and the V segment lost 4 bases, leaving 9 bases of the junction unmatched. CDR3 length: 14 amino acids. Germline V gene data show CDR1 as SGHTS and CDR2 as YDEGEE. CDR3 sequence (DNA): TGTGCCAGCAGCCTCCTGACAGGGGGTAGGGAAGCTTTCTTT. This sequence encodes CASSLLTGGREAFF.